This T cell receptor beta chain was observed in a study of blood T cell repertoires in COVID-19. Study at large: The samples span acute and convalescent COVID-19 from the United States, Italy and Spain.

Authors' methods: Reference gene primer amplification gave estimated nucleated cell counts. Profiled with immunoSEQ multiplex PCR; TCRdb holds only in-frame clones, not every one. That table is the source of V, J and clone size, and D and trimming were worked out from the DNA. The sample shows about 250,000 clones, approximately 80% of them seen only once. This TCR came from a man older than 75 with acute or convalescent COVID-19. The specimen sequenced was peripheral blood.

Here the CDR3 reads CASATGVGNTIYF. DNA of the CDR3: TGTGCCAGTGCCACAGGGGTAGGAAACACCATATATTTT. This rearrangement joins TRBV28 to TRBJ1-3; the match to TRBD1 covers 7 bases. CDR1 is MDHEN, CDR2 SYDVKM, per germline. There are 13 residues in the CDR3. Losses at the gene ends were 9 bases for V and 4 bases for J; bases not matched to a gene: 6.